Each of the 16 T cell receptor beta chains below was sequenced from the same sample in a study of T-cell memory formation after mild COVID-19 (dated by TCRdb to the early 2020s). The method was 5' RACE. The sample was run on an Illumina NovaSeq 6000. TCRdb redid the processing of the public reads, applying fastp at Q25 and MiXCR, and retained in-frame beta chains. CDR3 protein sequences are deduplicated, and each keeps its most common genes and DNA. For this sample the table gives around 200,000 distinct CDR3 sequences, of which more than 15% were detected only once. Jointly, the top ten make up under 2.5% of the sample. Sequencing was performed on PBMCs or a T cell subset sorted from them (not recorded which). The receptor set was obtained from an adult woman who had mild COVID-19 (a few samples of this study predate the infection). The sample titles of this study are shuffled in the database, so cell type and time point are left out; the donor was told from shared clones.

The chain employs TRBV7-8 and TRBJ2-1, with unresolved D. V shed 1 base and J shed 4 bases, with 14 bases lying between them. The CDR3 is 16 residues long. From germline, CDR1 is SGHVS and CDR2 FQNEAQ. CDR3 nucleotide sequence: TGTGCCAGCAGCTTAGGATTTGGAAGTGGGTACAATGAGCAGTTCTTC. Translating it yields CASSLGFGSGYNEQFF.

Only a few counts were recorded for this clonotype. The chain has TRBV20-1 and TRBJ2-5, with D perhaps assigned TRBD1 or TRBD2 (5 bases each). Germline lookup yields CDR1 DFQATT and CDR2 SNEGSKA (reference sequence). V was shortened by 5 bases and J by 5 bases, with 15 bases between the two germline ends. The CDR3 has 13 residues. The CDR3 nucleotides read TGCAGTGCTGTTTGGGGACCCCCGGAGACCCAGTACTTC. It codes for CSAVWGPPETQYF.

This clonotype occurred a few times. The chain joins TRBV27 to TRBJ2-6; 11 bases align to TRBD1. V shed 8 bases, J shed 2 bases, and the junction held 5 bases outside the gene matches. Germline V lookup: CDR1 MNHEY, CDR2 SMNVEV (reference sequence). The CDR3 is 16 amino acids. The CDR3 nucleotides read TGTGCCAGCCTTAGGACAGGGGGCGCTGGGGCCAACGTCCTGACTTTC. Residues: CASLRTGGAGANVLTF.

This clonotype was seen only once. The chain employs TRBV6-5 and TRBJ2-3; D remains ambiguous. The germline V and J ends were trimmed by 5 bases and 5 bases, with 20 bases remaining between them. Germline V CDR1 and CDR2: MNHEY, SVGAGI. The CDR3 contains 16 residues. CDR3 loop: CASSPRMGRILDTQYF. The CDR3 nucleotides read TGTGCCAGCAGTCCCCGTATGGGCCGCATTTTAGATACGCAGTATTTT.

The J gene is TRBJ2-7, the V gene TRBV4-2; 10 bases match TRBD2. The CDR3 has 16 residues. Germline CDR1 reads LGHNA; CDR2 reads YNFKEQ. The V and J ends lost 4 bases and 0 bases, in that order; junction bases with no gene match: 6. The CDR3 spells CASSREGLADSYEQYF. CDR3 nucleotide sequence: TGTGCCAGCAGCCGGGAAGGACTAGCGGACTCCTACGAGCAGTACTTC.

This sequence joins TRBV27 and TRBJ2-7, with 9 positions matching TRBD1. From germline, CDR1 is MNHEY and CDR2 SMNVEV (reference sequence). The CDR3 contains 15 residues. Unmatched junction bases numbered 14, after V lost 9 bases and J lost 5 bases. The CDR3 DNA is TGTGCCAGTGGCCGGGACAGGGCAACTCCTAACGAGCAGTACTTC. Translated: CASGRDRATPNEQYF.

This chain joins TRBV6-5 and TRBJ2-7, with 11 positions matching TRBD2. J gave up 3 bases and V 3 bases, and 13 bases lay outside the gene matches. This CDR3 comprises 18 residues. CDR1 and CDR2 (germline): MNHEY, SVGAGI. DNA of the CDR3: TGTGCCAGCAGTTATTTTAGAGGGGCTAGCGGGAGGAGCTACGAGCAGTACTTC. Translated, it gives CASSYFRGASGRSYEQYF.

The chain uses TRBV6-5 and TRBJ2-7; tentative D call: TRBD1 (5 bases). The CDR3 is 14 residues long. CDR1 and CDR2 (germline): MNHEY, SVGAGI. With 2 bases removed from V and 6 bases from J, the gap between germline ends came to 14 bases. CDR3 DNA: TGTGCCAGCAGTTACAGTGGGGCTCCAGGCGAGCAGTACTTC. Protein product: CASSYSGAPGEQYF.

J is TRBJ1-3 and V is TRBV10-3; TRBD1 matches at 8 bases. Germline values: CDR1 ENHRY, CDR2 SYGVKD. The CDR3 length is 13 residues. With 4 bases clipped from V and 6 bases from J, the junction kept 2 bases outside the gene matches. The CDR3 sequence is CAISGQGKNTIYF. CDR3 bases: TGTGCCATCAGTGGACAGGGGAAAAACACCATATATTTT.

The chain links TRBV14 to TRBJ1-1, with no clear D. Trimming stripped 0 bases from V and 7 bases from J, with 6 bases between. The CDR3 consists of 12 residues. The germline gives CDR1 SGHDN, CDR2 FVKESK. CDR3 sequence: CASSQDRVEAFF. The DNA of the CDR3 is TGTGCCAGCAGCCAAGATCGGGTTGAAGCTTTCTTT.

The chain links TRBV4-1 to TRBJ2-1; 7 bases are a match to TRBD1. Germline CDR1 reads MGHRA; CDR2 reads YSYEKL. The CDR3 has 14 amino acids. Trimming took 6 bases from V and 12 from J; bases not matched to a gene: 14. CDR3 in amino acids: CASSRSTGFDSQFF. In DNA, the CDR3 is TGCGCCAGCAGTCGATCGACAGGGTTTGACTCGCAGTTCTTC.

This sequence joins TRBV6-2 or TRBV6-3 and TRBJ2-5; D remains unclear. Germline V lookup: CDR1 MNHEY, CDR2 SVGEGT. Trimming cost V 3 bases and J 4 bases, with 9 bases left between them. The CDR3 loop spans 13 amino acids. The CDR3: CASSYPGGETQYF. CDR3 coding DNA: TGTGCCAGCAGTTATCCGGGTGGAGAGACCCAGTACTTC.

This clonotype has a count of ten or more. The DNA for the CDR3 is TGCAGTGCAAAGGTGGCGACCTACAATGAGCAGTTCTTC. Its translation is CSAKVATYNEQFF. The chain links TRBV20-1 to TRBJ2-1; D is uncertain. Germline CDR1 is DFQATT and CDR2 is SNEGSKA (reference sequence). The CDR3 runs to 13 residues. Deletions cut 6 bases from V and 2 bases from J, with 11 bases between.

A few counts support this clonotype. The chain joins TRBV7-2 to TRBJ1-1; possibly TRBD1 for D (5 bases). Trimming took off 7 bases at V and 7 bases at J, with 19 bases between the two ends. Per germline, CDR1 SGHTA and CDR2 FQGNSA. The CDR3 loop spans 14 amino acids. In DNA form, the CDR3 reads TGTGCCAGCACCCCGGGGCGAGGGGCCCTTGAAGCTTTCTTT. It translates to CASTPGRGALEAFF. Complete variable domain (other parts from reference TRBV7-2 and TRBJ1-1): GAGVSQSPSNKVTEKGKDVELRCDPISGHTALYWYRQSLGQGLEFLIYFQGNSAPDKSGLPSDRFSAERTGGSVSTLTIQRTQQEDSAVYLCASTPGRGALEAFFGQGTRLTVV.

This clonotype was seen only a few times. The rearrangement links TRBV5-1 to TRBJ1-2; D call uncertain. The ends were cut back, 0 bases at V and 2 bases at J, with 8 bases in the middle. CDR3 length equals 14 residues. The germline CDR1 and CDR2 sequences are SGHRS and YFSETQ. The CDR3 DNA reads TGCGCCAGCAGCTTGGACCCAAAGAACTATGGCTACACCTTC. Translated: CASSLDPKNYGYTF.

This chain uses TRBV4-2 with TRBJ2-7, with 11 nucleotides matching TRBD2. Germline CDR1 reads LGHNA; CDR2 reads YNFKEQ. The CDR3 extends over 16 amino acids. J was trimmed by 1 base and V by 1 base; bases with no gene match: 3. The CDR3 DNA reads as TGTGCCAGCAGCCAAGCCGGGACTAGCGGATCCTACGAGCAGTACTTC. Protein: CASSQAGTSGSYEQYF.